This TCR beta chain was observed in a study of blood T cell repertoires in COVID-19 (TCRdb year 2020). Concerning the study at large: The collaborator samples originated in the United States, Italy and Spain and spanned the acute and convalescent phases of COVID-19. Deeply sampled blood TCRbeta repertoires from subjects exposed to, actively infected with, or recovered from COVID-19 were included in the dataset. The samples were drawn from the first 160 participants of the ongoing ImmuneRACE study and from over a thousand subjects provided by 6 global collaborators. The material from the prospective study consisted of cDNA or gDNA derived from T cells, B-cell-depleted T cells, or PBMCs. The repertoires were made available in a free public database intended to serve as a resource for research on the immune response to SARS-CoV-2. A de-identified subject ID, COVID-19 status, age in years and sex were almost always included in the sample metadata. Where available, HLA class I and class II types were taken from metadata supplied by the sample provider and were not determined by assay-based typing. What the work shows at the level of the full study, not this receptor alone: The amount of clinical and demographic metadata varied by source and participant and was provided uncurated.

V has 0 bases trimmed and J has 4 bases trimmed; junction bases matching no gene number 5. Including the terminal cysteine and phenylalanine, the CDR3 comprises 15 residues. Of the read, only the CDR3 DNA is kept; its 45 bases are in frame from base 1. From the germline V gene, CDR1 is SGHRS and CDR2 is YFSETQ. Whole blood was collected in K2EDTA tubes by collaborating institutions according to the institutions' own protocols. For TCRbeta analysis, collaborator samples were shipped as frozen whole blood, as isolated PBMCs, or as DNA extracted from either sample type. A word on this clone: Its target antigen remains unknown. Base qualities are not at hand, and no much larger clone is one base apart.

The immunoSEQ Assay, a bias-controlled multiplex PCR, was used to amplify TCRbeta CDR3 regions from genomic DNA. The paper's processing steps were these. The number of nucleated cells in each sample was estimated from the amplification of reference gene primers within the assay. Sequence reads were collapsed and filtered to measure the absolute abundance of every unique TCRbeta CDR3 rearrangement. For each sample, productive Simpson clonality was calculated as the square root of Simpson's diversity index over productive rearrangements. TCRdb retrieved this table from immuneACCESS and kept in-frame rearrangements only. Not all clones are present; in checked studies, unresolved V genes account for under half, and no reason is known for the remainder. That table is the source of V, J and clone size, and D and trimming were worked out from the DNA. The sample includes 110,000 or so clones, with 87% observed a single time. Over 7% of the sample is taken by the ten largest.

The sequenced sample was peripheral blood. The clonotype was recovered from a human donor in a cohort sampled during active COVID-19. The rearrangement combines TRBV5-1 with TRBJ2-5; TRBD2 fits 8 bases in the junction. The nucleotides are TGCGCCAGCAGCTTGGCCGCAGCGGGAGTAGAGACCCAGTACTTC. Its translation is CASSLAAAGVETQYF.